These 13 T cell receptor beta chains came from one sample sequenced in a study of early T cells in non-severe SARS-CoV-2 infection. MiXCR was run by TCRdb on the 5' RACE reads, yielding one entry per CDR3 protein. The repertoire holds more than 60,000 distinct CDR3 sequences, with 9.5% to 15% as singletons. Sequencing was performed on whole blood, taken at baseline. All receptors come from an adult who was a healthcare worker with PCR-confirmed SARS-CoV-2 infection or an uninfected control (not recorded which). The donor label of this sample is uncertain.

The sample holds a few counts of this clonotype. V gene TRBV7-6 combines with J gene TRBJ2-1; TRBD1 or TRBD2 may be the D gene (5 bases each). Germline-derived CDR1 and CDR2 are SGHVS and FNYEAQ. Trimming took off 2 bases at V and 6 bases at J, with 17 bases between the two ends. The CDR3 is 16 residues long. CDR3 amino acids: CASSLQFGAAGNEQFF. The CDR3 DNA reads TGTGCCAGCAGCTTACAATTCGGGGCCGCCGGCAATGAGCAGTTCTTC.

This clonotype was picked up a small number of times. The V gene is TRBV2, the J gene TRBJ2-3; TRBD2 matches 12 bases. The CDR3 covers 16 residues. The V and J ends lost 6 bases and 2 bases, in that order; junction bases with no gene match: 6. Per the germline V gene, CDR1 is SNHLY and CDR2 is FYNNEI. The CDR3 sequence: CASRKTSGGYTDTQYF. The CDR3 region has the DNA TGTGCCAGCAGAAAGACTAGCGGGGGCTACACAGATACGCAGTATTTT.

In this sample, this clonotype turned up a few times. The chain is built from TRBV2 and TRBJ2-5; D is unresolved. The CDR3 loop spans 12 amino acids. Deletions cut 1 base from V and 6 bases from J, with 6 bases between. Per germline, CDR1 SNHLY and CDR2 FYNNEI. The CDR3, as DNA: TGTGCCAGCAGTGAAGTAGTAAAGACCCAGTACTTC. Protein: CASSEVVKTQYF.

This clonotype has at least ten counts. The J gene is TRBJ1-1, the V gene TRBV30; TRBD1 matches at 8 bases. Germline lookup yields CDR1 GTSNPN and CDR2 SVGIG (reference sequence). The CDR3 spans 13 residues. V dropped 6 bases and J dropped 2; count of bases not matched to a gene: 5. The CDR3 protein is CACLGQGNTEAFF. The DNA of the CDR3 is TGTGCCTGTTTAGGACAGGGCAACACTGAAGCTTTCTTT.

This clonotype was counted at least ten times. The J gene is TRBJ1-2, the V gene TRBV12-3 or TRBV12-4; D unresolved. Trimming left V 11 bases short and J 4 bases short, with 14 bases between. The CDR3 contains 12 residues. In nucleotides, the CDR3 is TGTGCCTGCCGACGCTCCCTCTATGGCTACACCTTC. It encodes CACRRSLYGYTF.

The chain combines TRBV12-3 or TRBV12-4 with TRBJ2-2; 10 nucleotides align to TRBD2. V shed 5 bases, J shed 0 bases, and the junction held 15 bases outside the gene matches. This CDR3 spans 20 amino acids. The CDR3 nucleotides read TGTGCCAGCAGTCCCTGGGCCTGGAGCGGGGGGGCCTCGAACACCGGGGAGCTGTTTTTT. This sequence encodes CASSPWAWSGGASNTGELFF.

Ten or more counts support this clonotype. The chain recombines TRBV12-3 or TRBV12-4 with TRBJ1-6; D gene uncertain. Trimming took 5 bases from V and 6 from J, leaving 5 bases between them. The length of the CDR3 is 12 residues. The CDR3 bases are TGTGCCAGCAGTCTGGGTAATTCACCCCTCCACTTT. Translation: CASSLGNSPLHF.

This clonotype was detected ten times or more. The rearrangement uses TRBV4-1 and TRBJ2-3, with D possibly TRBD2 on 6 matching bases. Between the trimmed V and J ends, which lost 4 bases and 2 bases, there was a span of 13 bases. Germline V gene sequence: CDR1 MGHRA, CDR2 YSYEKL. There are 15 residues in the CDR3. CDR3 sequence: CASSRFGGATDTQYF. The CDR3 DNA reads TGCGCCAGCAGCCGATTTGGCGGGGCCACAGATACGCAGTATTTT.

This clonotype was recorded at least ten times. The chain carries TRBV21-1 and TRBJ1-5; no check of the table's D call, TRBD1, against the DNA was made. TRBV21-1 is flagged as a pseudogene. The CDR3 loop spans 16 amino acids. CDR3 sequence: CASSLQGRRSNQPQHF. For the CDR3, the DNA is TGTGCCAGCAGCCTCCAGGGGAGGAGGAGCAATCAGCCCCAGCATTTT.

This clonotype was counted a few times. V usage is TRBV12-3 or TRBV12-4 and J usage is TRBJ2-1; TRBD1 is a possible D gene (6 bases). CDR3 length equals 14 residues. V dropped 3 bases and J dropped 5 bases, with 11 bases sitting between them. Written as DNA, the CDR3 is TGTGCCAGCAGTTTGGTAGGGGGAAACAATGAGCAGTTCTTC. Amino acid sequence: CASSLVGGNNEQFF.

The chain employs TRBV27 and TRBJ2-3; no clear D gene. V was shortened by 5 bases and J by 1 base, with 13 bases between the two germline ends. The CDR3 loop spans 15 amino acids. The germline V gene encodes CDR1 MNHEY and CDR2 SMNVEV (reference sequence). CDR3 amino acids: CASSPPKARTDTQYF. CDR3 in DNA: TGTGCCAGCAGTCCCCCGAAGGCCCGCACAGATACGCAGTATTTT.

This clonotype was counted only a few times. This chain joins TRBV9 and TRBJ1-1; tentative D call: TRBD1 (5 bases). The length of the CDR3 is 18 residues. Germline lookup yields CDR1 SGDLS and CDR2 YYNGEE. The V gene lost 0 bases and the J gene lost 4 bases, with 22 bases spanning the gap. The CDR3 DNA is TGTGCCAGCAGCGTAGTCCCCGACAGTACTCTTTGGGCCACTGAAGCTTTCTTT. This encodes CASSVVPDSTLWATEAFF.

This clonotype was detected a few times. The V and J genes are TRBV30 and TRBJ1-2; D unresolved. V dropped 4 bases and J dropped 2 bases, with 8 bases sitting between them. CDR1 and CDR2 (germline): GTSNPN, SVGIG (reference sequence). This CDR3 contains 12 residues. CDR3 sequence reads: CAWNIGNYGYTF. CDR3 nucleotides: TGTGCCTGGAATATAGGGAACTATGGCTACACCTTC.